The 18 T cell receptor beta chains presented below share a single source sample, sequenced in a study of blood T cells in healthy people across ages. Then a second PCR, running about 6 to 12 cycles, was carried out with a sample-barcoded 5' primer and a J-beta primer mix. TCRdb itself ran the 5' RACE reads through MiXCR, one entry per CDR3 protein. The sample gives about a million distinct CDR3 sequences, roughly half of which show up once; roughly a fifth is in the top ten. Sequencing used blood. Receptors originate from an older woman in good health.

This chain links TRBV20-1 with TRBJ2-1; D ambiguous. The germline V and J ends were trimmed by 2 bases and 5 bases, with 10 bases remaining between them. The CDR3 spans 13 residues. CDR1 is DFQATT, CDR2 SNEGSKA, per germline (reference sequence). DNA of the CDR3: TGCAGTGCTAGATTGTATGCCAACAATGAGCAGTTCTTC. Translation gives CSARLYANNEQFF.

The gene calls are TRBV3-1 and TRBJ2-3; 7 bases are a match to TRBD2. The V and J ends lost 1 base and 8 bases, in that order; junction bases with no gene match: 3. CDR1 and CDR2 from the germline V gene are LGHDT and YNNKEL (reference sequence). The CDR3 sequence is 13 residues long. The CDR3 DNA sequence: TGTGCCAGCAGCCAAGTAACGGGGGGTACGCAGTATTTT. Its translation is CASSQVTGGTQYF.

A few counts support this clonotype. The rearrangement uses TRBV7-2 and TRBJ2-3, with 11 bases identical to TRBD2. Germline V lookup: CDR1 SGHTA, CDR2 FQGNSA. V shed 5 bases and J 0 bases; nucleotides not matched to a gene: 13. The CDR3 is made up of 19 amino acids. Here the CDR3 reads CASSLKRTSGWGSTDTQYF. CDR3 coding DNA: TGTGCCAGCAGCCTAAAAAGGACTAGCGGGTGGGGCAGCACAGATACGCAGTATTTT.

This clonotype was found a few times. V gene TRBV5-1 combines with J gene TRBJ2-5; 10 positions agree with TRBD2. V was clipped by 5 bases and J by 5 bases; unmatched bases: 9. In germline, CDR1 is SGHRS, CDR2 YFSETQ. CDR3 length equals 15 residues. CDR3 bases: TGCGCCAGCAGGATGCCTAGCGGGAGTGGGGAGACCCAGTACTTC. It specifies CASRMPSGSGETQYF.

This clonotype showed up just a few times. The CDR3: CATSRERGITNEKLFF. Written as DNA, the CDR3 is TGTGCCACCAGCAGAGAGAGGGGTATAACTAATGAAAAACTGTTTTTT. The chain combines TRBV15 with TRBJ1-4, with D perhaps TRBD1 (5 bases). V gave up 0 bases and J gave up 1 base, with 9 bases separating them. The CDR3 runs to 16 residues. Germline V gene sequence: CDR1 LNHNV, CDR2 YYDKDF (reference sequence).

This chain uses TRBV4-2 with TRBJ2-5; possible D gene TRBD1, 6 bases. CDR1 LGHNA and CDR2 YNFKEQ come from the germline V gene. This CDR3 region has 15 residues. Trimming took off 6 bases at V and 11 bases at J, with 25 bases between the two ends. CDR3 sequence reads: CASSLGGRADNEQYF. The CDR3 bases are TGTGCCAGCAGTCTAGGGGGTCGAGCGGACAATGAGCAGTACTTC.

The rearrangement links TRBV20-1 to TRBJ2-7; tentative D call: TRBD1 (5 bases). This CDR3 region has 15 residues. Germline V CDR1 and CDR2: DFQATT, SNEGSKA (reference sequence). V was shortened by 3 bases and J by 6 bases, with 21 bases between the two germline ends. The DNA of the CDR3 is TGCAGTGCTAGCCGCCAGGGTAGGGTTCAAGGCGAGCAGTACTTC. It codes for CSASRQGRVQGEQYF.

This clonotype was observed a few times. V is TRBV29-1 and J is TRBJ1-2, with TRBD1 as a possible D gene (6 bases). The CDR3 length is 13 residues. The germline V gene encodes CDR1 SQVTM and CDR2 ANQGSEA. Trimming removed 4 bases from V and 2 bases from J, with 11 bases in between. DNA of the CDR3: TGCAGCGTTGGCACAGGGTCCAACTATGGCTACACCTTC. It specifies CSVGTGSNYGYTF.

Only one count was recorded for this clonotype. This chain joins TRBV30 and TRBJ1-1; D is unclear. Germline values: CDR1 GTSNPN, CDR2 SVGIG (reference sequence). V lost 4 bases and J lost 1, with 10 bases in between. This CDR3 is built from 13 residues. CDR3 loop: CAWKRAENTEAFF. CDR3 bases: TGTGCCTGGAAACGGGCAGAGAACACTGAAGCTTTCTTT.

The chain links TRBV20-1 to TRBJ2-7; weak D call: TRBD1 (6 bases). The germline gives CDR1 DFQATT, CDR2 SNEGSKA (reference sequence). The CDR3 runs to 12 residues. CDR3 DNA sequence: TGCAGCCGCCGGGACAAAGTCTACGAGCAGTACTTC. Its protein product is CSRRDKVYEQYF.

The V and J genes are TRBV7-9 and TRBJ2-5; D uncertain. This CDR3 spans 13 amino acids. Germline V gives CDR1 SEHNR, CDR2 FQNEAQ (reference sequence). The germline V and J ends were trimmed by 9 bases and 2 bases, with 13 bases remaining between them. The chain's CDR3 is CASDAVYQETQYF. Written as DNA, the CDR3 is TGTGCCAGTGACGCAGTATATCAAGAGACCCAGTACTTC.

This clonotype was observed a few times. The chain employs TRBV5-1 and TRBJ2-7; 10 bases line up with TRBD2. The ends lost 4 bases at V and 0 bases at J; junction bases unmatched: 4. This CDR3 spans 15 amino acids. Germline CDR1 and CDR2: SGHRS and YFSETQ. Here the CDR3 reads CASSTSSGSSYEQYF. In nucleotides, the CDR3 is TGCGCCAGCAGCACCTCTAGCGGGAGCTCCTACGAGCAGTACTTC.

There are a few counts of this clonotype. The chain has TRBV7-2 and TRBJ2-7; D might be TRBD2 (6 bases). The length of the CDR3 is 13 residues. Trimming pared 3 bases from V and 3 bases from J, leaving 9 bases between. Germline V gene sequence: CDR1 SGHTA, CDR2 FQGNSA. The CDR3 DNA is TGTGCCAGCAGCTTCTCGGGAGTCTACGAGCAGTACTTC. Protein: CASSFSGVYEQYF.

The gene calls are TRBV28 and TRBJ2-7; D is undetermined. V was clipped by 6 bases and J by 3 bases, with 15 bases between them. Germline CDR1 reads MDHEN; CDR2 reads SYDVKM. The CDR3 is 14 amino acids. CDR3 loop: CASRGSTKNYEQYF. The CDR3 nucleotides read TGTGCCAGCAGGGGGTCGACCAAGAACTACGAGCAGTACTTC.

This clonotype has a handful of counts. This rearrangement joins TRBV12-3 or TRBV12-4 to TRBJ2-5, with D maybe TRBD2 (7 bases). Near its end, the DNA agrees better with TRBJ2-7, so the J call may be wrong. CDR3 size: 15 residues. Written as DNA, the CDR3 is TGTGCCAGCAGTTCCCCGGGGGGCGGTCTGGTCGAGCAGTACTTC. Amino acids: CASSSPGGGLVEQYF.

This clonotype was picked up one time. Its ends do not fully match the called genes, so a read error is possible. CDR3 in amino acids: CASSEGGGANALTF. The CDR3 coding sequence is TGTGCCAGCAGTGAAGGGGGAGGGGCCAACGCCCTGACTTTC. The genes are TRBV6-1 and TRBJ2-6; TRBD2 agrees at 7 bases. In germline, CDR1 is MNHNS, CDR2 SASEGT. CDR3 size: 14 residues.

V gene TRBV3-1 combines with J gene TRBJ2-1, with D perhaps assigned TRBD1 or TRBD2 (5 bases each). The CDR3 runs 14 residues. Germline CDR1 and CDR2: LGHDT and YNNKEL (reference sequence). Between the trimmed V and J ends, which lost 3 bases and 4 bases, there was a span of 10 bases. The CDR3 here is CASSHSWGYNEQFF. As DNA, the CDR3 is TGTGCCAGCAGCCACTCATGGGGGTACAATGAGCAGTTCTTC.

The rearrangement links TRBV28 to TRBJ2-4, with D perhaps matching TRBD2 (5 bases). The J call may be incorrect, as the DNA end agrees better with TRBJ2-7. CDR1 and CDR2 (germline): MDHEN, SYDVKM. The CDR3 contains 11 residues. CDR3 region: CASTLRGEQYF. The DNA for the CDR3 is TGTGCCAGCACCCTACGGGGCGAGCAGTACTTC.